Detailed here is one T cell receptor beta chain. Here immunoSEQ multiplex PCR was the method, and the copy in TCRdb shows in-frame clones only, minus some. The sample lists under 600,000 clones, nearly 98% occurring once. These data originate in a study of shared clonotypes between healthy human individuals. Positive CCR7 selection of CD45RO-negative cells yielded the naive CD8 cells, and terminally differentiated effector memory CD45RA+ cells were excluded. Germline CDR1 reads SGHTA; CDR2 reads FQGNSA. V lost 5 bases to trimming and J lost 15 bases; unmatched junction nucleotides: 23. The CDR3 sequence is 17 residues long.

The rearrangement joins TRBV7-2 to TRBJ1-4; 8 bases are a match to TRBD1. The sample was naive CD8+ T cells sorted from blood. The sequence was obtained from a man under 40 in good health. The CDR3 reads CASSPRGPGTGYSALFF. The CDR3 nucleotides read TGTGCCAGCAGCCCAAGAGGTCCCGGGACAGGTTATTCGGCTTTGTTTTTT.